This TCR beta chain came from a study of tumor-infiltrating lymphocytes in primary liver carcinoma. Looking at the study overall: The patient population consisted of men and women between 30 and 69 years of age. Study outcomes and limitations: Bulk unsorted material prevented CD4+ and CD8+ repertoire comparison.

As concerns this clonotype: What it recognizes is unknown.

Germline DNA was also extracted, and blood RNA was taken from unsorted whole blood. Researchers generated TCR beta cDNA from roughly 510 ng of total RNA, relying on a constant-region primer. Libraries of TCR beta came from three nested multiplex PCR rounds with slightly modified ARM-PCR. TRBV1-TRBV30 forward primers paired with a C-beta reverse primer drove the first two PCR rounds, approximately 11 cycles each. TCRdb independently ran MiXCR on the multiplex PCR reads; one entry per CDR3 protein. The data contain almost 200,000 distinct CDR3 sequences, 65% of them singletons. The V gene end was trimmed by 4 bases and the J gene end by 4 bases; junction bases not matched to a gene: 7. CDR3 length: 16 amino acids. From germline, CDR1 is MDHEN and CDR2 SYDVKM.

What was sequenced was peripheral blood. The chain joins TRBV28 to TRBJ2-1, with 10 bases identical to TRBD2. The TCR comes from a woman aged 60-75 years with primary liver carcinoma and hepatitis B virus infection. This chain's CDR3 is CASSSLLAGSYNEQFF. In nucleotides, the CDR3 is TGTGCCAGCAGTTCCCTACTAGCGGGGTCGTACAATGAGCAGTTCTTC.